The 26 T cell receptor beta chains below were found in one sample sequenced in a study of blood T cell repertoires in COVID-19. Method: immunoSEQ multiplex PCR; TCRdb's copy keeps in-frame clones and lacks some. The sample yields 150,000 to 200,000 clones, more than 75% seen once. Sequenced sample: PBMCs or T cells enriched from blood (not recorded which). Receptors were obtained from a woman in her 30s who had recovered from COVID-19.

This clone was observed a handful of times. The genes are TRBV19 and TRBJ1-1; a possible D gene is TRBD1 (6 bases). V lost 9 bases, J lost 3 bases, and 14 bases lay in between. Germline V CDR1 and CDR2: LNHDA, SQIVND (reference sequence). The CDR3 runs to 13 residues. The CDR3 spells CASGAKGDTEAFF. The CDR3 coding sequence is TGTGCCAGCGGAGCTAAGGGGGACACTGAAGCTTTCTTT.

The CDR3 DNA sequence: TGCGCCAGCAGCGAACGGGTGGGGGCCCCGAATCAGCCCCAGCATTTT. It specifies CASSERVGAPNQPQHF. V and J are TRBV4-1 and TRBJ1-5; weak D call: TRBD1 (6 bases). This CDR3 region has 16 residues. Germline V gene sequence: CDR1 MGHRA, CDR2 YSYEKL. The V and J ends lost 5 bases and 4 bases respectively, with 18 bases between them.

This clone was seen a few times. This chain uses TRBV19 with TRBJ1-1; perhaps TRBD1 as D (5 bases). The V end was cut by 4 bases, the J end by 0 bases, with 15 bases between. The length of the CDR3 is 16 residues. The V gene's germline CDR1 is LNHDA and CDR2 SQIVND (reference sequence). The CDR3 nucleotides read TGTGCCAGTAGTAATTCAAGGGGTCAAATGAACACTGAAGCTTTCTTT. Its protein is CASSNSRGQMNTEAFF.

The chain combines TRBV7-2 with TRBJ2-1; 9 positions match TRBD2. This CDR3 contains 15 residues. Germline CDR1 is SGHTA and CDR2 is FQGNSA. V shed 4 bases, J shed 7 bases, and the junction held 8 bases outside the gene matches. The CDR3 spells CASSSGGTSRNEQFF. For the CDR3, the DNA is TGTGCCAGCAGCTCGGGAGGGACTAGCAGGAATGAGCAGTTCTTC.

This chain connects TRBV28 to TRBJ2-1; 9 bases agree with TRBD1. V gave up 6 bases and J gave up 7 bases; unmatched junction bases: 7. The germline V gene encodes CDR1 MDHEN and CDR2 SYDVKM. This CDR3 is 14 amino acids long. Here the CDR3 DNA reads TGTGCCAGCAGCTTGGACAGGGGCCCGAATGAGCAGTTCTTC. Residues: CASSLDRGPNEQFF.

This chain uses TRBV21-1 with TRBJ2-7; TRBD2, the table's D call, was not compared with the DNA. TRBV21-1 is designated a pseudogene. The CDR3 is 15 residues long. The chain's CDR3 is CASSKNTEWTYEQYF. The CDR3 nucleotides are TGTGCCAGCAGCAAAAATACGGAGTGGACTTACGAGCAGTACTTC.

This sequence joins TRBV5-4 and TRBJ2-2; 8 nucleotides align to TRBD1. Germline V gives CDR1 SGHNT, CDR2 YYREEE (reference sequence). Germline trimming cut 0 bases from V and 7 bases from J; bases unmatched to any gene: 5. The CDR3 runs 15 residues. CDR3 sequence reads: CASSLADRAGGELFF. The CDR3 bases are TGTGCCAGCAGCTTGGCGGACAGGGCGGGCGGGGAGCTGTTTTTT.

The chain couples TRBV6-5 to TRBJ1-6, with TRBD1 matching 9 bases. The CDR3 runs to 15 residues. Germline CDR1 and CDR2: MNHEY and SVGAGI. J gave up 7 bases and V 7 bases, and 8 bases lay outside the gene matches. The CDR3 DNA is TGTGCCAGCACCCGAACCGGGACAGGGAATTCACCCCTCCACTTT. Translated, it gives CASTRTGTGNSPLHF.

The genes are TRBV3-1 (or the pseudogene TRBV3-2) and TRBJ1-4; D might be TRBD1 (5 bases). CDR1 and CDR2 from the germline V gene are LGHDT and YNNKEL (reference sequence). V gave up 1 base and J gave up 10 bases, with 16 bases separating them. This CDR3 has 15 residues. Here the CDR3 reads CASSQGWQGERKLFF. In DNA, the CDR3 is TGTGCCAGCAGCCAAGGTTGGCAGGGTGAGCGAAAACTGTTTTTT.

J is TRBJ2-7 and V is TRBV13; a weak D match, TRBD1 (5 bases). Germline CDR1 reads PRHDT; CDR2 reads FYEKMQ (reference sequence). CDR3 length: 17 residues. The V and J ends lost 2 bases and 3 bases respectively, with 20 bases between them. The CDR3 region is CASSLPVTGQFSYEQYF. In DNA, the CDR3 is TGTGCCAGCAGCTTACCAGTGACCGGACAATTCAGCTACGAGCAGTACTTC.

Judged by abundance, this clone is large. Within the sample, other DNA sequences also encode this same CDR3. J is TRBJ1-5 and V is TRBV5-1; 7 positions agree with TRBD1. V was pared by 4 bases and J by 3 bases, with 4 bases of the junction left unmatched. Germline CDR1 SGHRS, CDR2 YFSETQ. There are 14 residues in the CDR3. The DNA of the CDR3 is TGCGCCAGCAGCACGACAGGGAACAATCAGCCCCAGCATTTT. This translates into CASSTTGNNQPQHF.

The CDR3 spells CASSVASGSNYGYTF. The DNA for the CDR3 is TGTGCCAGCAGCGTAGCTTCAGGGTCTAACTATGGCTACACCTTC. The V and J genes are TRBV9 and TRBJ1-2; tentatively, D is TRBD1 (5 bases). The CDR3 length is 15 residues. V was cut by 0 bases and J by 0 bases, with 9 bases left in between. Looked up from germline, CDR1 is SGDLS and CDR2 is YYNGEE. The entire variable domain, with the rest obtained from reference TRBV9 and TRBJ1-2, is as follows: DSGVTQTPKHLITATGQRVTLRCSPRSGDLSVYWYQQSLDQGLQFLIQYYNGEERAKGNILERFSAQQFPDLHSELNLSSLELGDSALYFCASSVASGSNYGYTFGSGTRLTVV.

This clone was seen ten or more times. The rearrangement uses TRBV28 and TRBJ1-1; weak D call: TRBD1 (5 bases). Trimming cost V 5 bases and J 10 bases, with 14 bases left between them. The CDR3 runs 12 residues. CDR1 and CDR2 from the germline V gene are MDHEN and SYDVKM. The CDR3 nucleotides are TGTGCCAGCAGTAGCGGGGGGAGAGGAGCTTTCTTT. Translated: CASSSGGRGAFF.

The count of this clone is one. DNA for the CDR3: TGTGCCAGCAGGGAAACGGGTGAAAAACTGTTTTTT. It encodes CASRETGEKLFF. The rearrangement joins TRBV28 to TRBJ1-4, with no clear D. This CDR3 has 12 amino acids. The germline V gene encodes CDR1 MDHEN and CDR2 SYDVKM. Trimming pared 6 bases from V and 7 bases from J, leaving 9 bases between.

The chain is built from TRBV4-2 and TRBJ1-2; 9 bases are shared with TRBD1. The CDR3 consists of 17 residues. Germline V gene data show CDR1 as LGHNA and CDR2 as YNFKEQ. Trimming at V came to 0 bases and at J to 5 bases, leaving 10 bases not matched to a gene. The CDR3 here is CASSQDYWDREDYGYTF. The CDR3 DNA follows: TGTGCCAGCAGCCAAGATTATTGGGACAGGGAAGATTATGGCTACACCTTC.

The chain joins TRBV2 to TRBJ2-1, with TRBD1 matching 11 bases. Germline CDR1 is SNHLY and CDR2 is FYNNEI. CDR3 size: 14 residues. V was clipped by 6 bases and J by 8 bases; unmatched bases: 6. The CDR3 protein is CASSPGTGGDEQFF. DNA for the CDR3: TGTGCCAGCAGCCCCGGGACAGGGGGAGATGAGCAGTTCTTC.

This sequence joins TRBV7-9 and TRBJ1-4; maybe TRBD1 (6 bases). The CDR3 has 15 amino acids. Looked up from germline, CDR1 is SEHNR and CDR2 is FQNEAQ (reference sequence). V was clipped by 5 bases and J by 3 bases, with 13 bases between them. The CDR3 is CASSQPGVSNEKLFF. The CDR3 region has the DNA TGTGCCAGCAGCCAACCAGGGGTATCTAATGAAAAACTGTTTTTT.

This clone appeared once. This chain joins TRBV28 and TRBJ1-2; no definite D call. The CDR3 totals 14 residues. Germline values: CDR1 MDHEN, CDR2 SYDVKM. The ends were cut back, 6 bases at V and 1 base at J, with 12 bases in the middle. CDR3 DNA sequence: TGTGCCAGCAGCCAGGAAACCATTAACTATGGCTACACCTTC. Translated: CASSQETINYGYTF.

The V and J genes are TRBV23-1 and TRBJ2-5; 8 bases fit TRBD1. TRBV23-1 is treated as an ORF (open reading frame) with a function not yet certain. The CDR3 runs to 15 residues. The V segment lost 6 bases and the J segment 0 bases; nucleotides outside the gene matches: 6. The CDR3 bases are TGCGCCAGCAGCTGTACAGGGGGAGACCAAGAGACCCAGTACTTC. Protein sequence: CASSCTGGDQETQYF.

The rearrangement joins TRBV6-5 to TRBJ1-6; the match to TRBD1 covers 8 bases. With V trimmed by 7 bases and J by 10 bases, 9 bases remained unmatched. Germline V CDR1 and CDR2: MNHEY, SVGAGI. The CDR3 extends over 14 amino acids. The CDR3 protein is CASTIGTGGSPLHF. CDR3 sequence (DNA): TGTGCCAGCACCATCGGGACAGGAGGCTCACCCCTCCACTTT.

A word on this clone: This sample also contains other DNA sequences that code for the same CDR3. The chain uses TRBV7-9 and TRBJ1-1, with 7 nucleotides matching TRBD1. V was clipped by 2 bases and J by 0 bases; unmatched bases: 3. The CDR3 sequence is 15 residues long. Germline CDR1 and CDR2: SEHNR and FQNEAQ (reference sequence). CDR3 region: CASSLRDSMNTEAFF. The CDR3 DNA follows: TGTGCCAGCAGCTTACGGGACAGCATGAACACTGAAGCTTTCTTT.

This rearrangement joins TRBV7-9 to TRBJ2-5; maybe TRBD1 (6 bases). The V end was cut by 4 bases, the J end by 4 bases, with 7 bases between. The length of the CDR3 is 12 residues. Per the germline V gene, CDR1 is SEHNR and CDR2 is FQNEAQ (reference sequence). Here the CDR3 DNA reads TGTGCCAGCAGCTGGACAGCAGAGACCCAGTACTTC. As protein: CASSWTAETQYF.

The chain carries TRBV4-2 and TRBJ2-3; 10 bases map to TRBD1. V lost 4 bases, J lost 1 base, and 2 bases stayed unmatched. The CDR3 runs 15 residues. The V gene's germline CDR1 is LGHNA and CDR2 YNFKEQ. Written as DNA, the CDR3 is TGTGCCAGCAGCCGAGGGACAGGGGGCACAGATACGCAGTATTTT. It encodes CASSRGTGGTDTQYF.

V is TRBV5-1 and J is TRBJ1-2; 7 positions match TRBD1. Trimming took 3 bases from V and 2 from J; bases not matched to a gene: 7. The CDR3 length is 15 residues. Germline V gene data show CDR1 as SGHRS and CDR2 as YFSETQ. CDR3 sequence: CASSSPGQVNYGYTF. CDR3 sequence (DNA): TGCGCCAGCAGCTCCCCCGGACAGGTCAACTATGGCTACACCTTC. Full variable domain (rest looked up from reference TRBV5-1 and TRBJ1-2): KAGVTQTPRYLIKTRGQQVTLSCSPISGHRSVSWYQQTPGQGLQFLFEYFSETQRNKGNFPGRFSGRQFSNSRSEMNVSTLELGDSALYLCASSSPGQVNYGYTFGSGTRLTVV.

The chain is built from TRBV3-1 (or the pseudogene TRBV3-2) and TRBJ1-1, with D tentatively TRBD1 (5 bases). This CDR3 comprises 12 residues. Germline CDR1 LGHDT, CDR2 YNNKEL (reference sequence). The V end was cut by 1 base, the J end by 8 bases, with 8 bases between. The CDR3, as DNA: TGTGCCAGCAGCCAAGGGACAACAGAAGCTTTCTTT. Its translation is CASSQGTTEAFF.

The chain uses TRBV28 and TRBJ2-7; D may be TRBD1 (6 bases). The CDR3 is 12 amino acids. Trimming pared 8 bases from V and 4 bases from J, leaving 12 bases between. The V gene's germline CDR1 is MDHEN and CDR2 SYDVKM. The CDR3 is CASGRTVYEQYF. The CDR3 DNA reads TGTGCCAGCGGTAGGACAGTTTACGAGCAGTACTTC.